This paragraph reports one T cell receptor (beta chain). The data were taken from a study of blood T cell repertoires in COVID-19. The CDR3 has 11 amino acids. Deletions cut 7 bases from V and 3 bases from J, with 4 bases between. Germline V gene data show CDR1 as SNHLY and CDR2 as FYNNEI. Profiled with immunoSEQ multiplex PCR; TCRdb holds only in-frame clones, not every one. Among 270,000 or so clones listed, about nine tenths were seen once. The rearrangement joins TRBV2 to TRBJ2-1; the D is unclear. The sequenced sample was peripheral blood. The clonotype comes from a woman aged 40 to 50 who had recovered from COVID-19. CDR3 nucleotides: TGTGCCAGCACCTACTACAATGAGCAGTTCTTC. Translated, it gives CASTYYNEQFF.